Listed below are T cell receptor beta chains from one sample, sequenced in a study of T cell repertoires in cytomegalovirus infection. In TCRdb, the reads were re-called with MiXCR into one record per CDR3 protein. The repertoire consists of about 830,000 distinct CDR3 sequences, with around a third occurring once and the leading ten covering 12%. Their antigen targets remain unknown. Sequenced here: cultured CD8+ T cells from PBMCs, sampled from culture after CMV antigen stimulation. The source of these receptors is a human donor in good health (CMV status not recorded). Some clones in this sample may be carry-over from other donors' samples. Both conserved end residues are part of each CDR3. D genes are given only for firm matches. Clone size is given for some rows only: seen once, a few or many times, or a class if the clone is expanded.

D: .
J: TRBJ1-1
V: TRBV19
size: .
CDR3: CASSIDPPGQPYLMNTEAFF
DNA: TGTGCCAGTAGTATAGATCCCCCCGGACAGCCCTATTTAATGAACACTGAAGCTTTCTTT

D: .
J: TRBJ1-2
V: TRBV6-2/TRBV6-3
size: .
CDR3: CASTTPSIVLLNYGYTF
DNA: TGTGCCAGCACCACCCCCTCGATCGTACTTCTTAACTATGGCTACACCTTC

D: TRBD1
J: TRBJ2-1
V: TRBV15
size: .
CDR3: CATLGSRDRAFYNEQFF
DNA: TGTGCCACCTTGGGTTCCCGGGACAGGGCTTTCTACAATGAGCAGTTCTTC

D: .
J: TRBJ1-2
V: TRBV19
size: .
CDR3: CASSMGTGYGYTF
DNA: TGTGCCAGTAGTATGGGGACGGGCTATGGCTACACCTTC

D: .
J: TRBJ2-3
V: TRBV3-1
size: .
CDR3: CASSRGELDTQYF
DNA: TGTGCCAGCAGCCGTGGCGAGCTAGATACGCAGTATTTT

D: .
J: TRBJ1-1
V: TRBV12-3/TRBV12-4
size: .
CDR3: CASSLGRGGWTEAFF
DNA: TGTGCCAGCAGTTTAGGGAGGGGGGGTTGGACTGAAGCTTTCTTT

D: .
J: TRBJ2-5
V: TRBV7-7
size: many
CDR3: CASSAGQRQETQYF
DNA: TGTGCTAGCAGCGCCGGACAGCGTCAAGAGACCCAGTACTTC

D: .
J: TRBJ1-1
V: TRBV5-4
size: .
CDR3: CASSGPTEAFF
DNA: TGTGCCAGCAGTGGCCCCACTGAAGCTTTCTTT

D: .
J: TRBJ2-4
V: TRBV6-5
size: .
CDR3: CASSYSGPKNIQYF
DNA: TGTGCCAGCAGTTACTCTGGGCCCAAAAACATTCAGTACTTC

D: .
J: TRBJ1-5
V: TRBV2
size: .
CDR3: CASSEGRRNQPQHF
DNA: TGTGCCAGCAGTGAAGGGCGGCGCAATCAGCCCCAGCATTTT